This entry lists 10 T cell receptor beta chains sequenced from one sample in a study of cytomegalovirus exposure and HLA in healthy donors. The PCR made use of 60 Vbeta and 13 Jbeta primers. Profiling relied on immunoSEQ multiplex PCR, and the TCRdb table lists in-frame clones only, not all of them. The data show tens of thousands of clones, less than 10% seen once. Sequencing was carried out using PBMCs. The receptors here all came from a man aged 50-60 years in good health and CMV-seronegative.

The chain uses TRBV29-1 and TRBJ2-1; 8 bases map to TRBD1. The V segment lost 7 bases and the J segment 7 bases; nucleotides outside the gene matches: 3. The CDR3 consists of 11 residues. CDR1 is SQVTM, CDR2 ANQGSEA, per germline. CDR3 loop: CSARQGNEQFF. The CDR3 DNA reads TGCAGCGCGAGACAGGGGAATGAGCAGTTCTTC.

This clone was detected a few times. The CDR3 is CASSRIGRGPETQYF. The CDR3 coding sequence is TGTGCCAGCAGCCGGATCGGGAGGGGTCCCGAGACCCAGTACTTC. The J gene is TRBJ2-5, the V gene TRBV14; TRBD2 agrees at 8 bases. The V and J ends lost 4 bases and 5 bases, in that order; junction bases with no gene match: 9. From germline, CDR1 is SGHDN and CDR2 FVKESK. The CDR3 runs 15 residues.

This clone occurred a few times. This chain uses TRBV28 with TRBJ1-2; possibly TRBD1 for D (6 bases). This CDR3 has 13 residues. V was trimmed by 6 bases and J by 8 bases, leaving 16 bases between them. Germline CDR1 is MDHEN and CDR2 is SYDVKM. The CDR3 loop reads CASRGTLREGYTF. The CDR3 DNA reads as TGTGCCAGCAGGGGGACACTCAGGGAAGGCTACACCTTC.

This clone was detected only a few times. The V and J genes are TRBV6-1 and TRBJ1-2; D remains unclear. Germline values: CDR1 MNHNS, CDR2 SASEGT. V was pared by 7 bases and J by 0 bases, with 15 bases between. The CDR3 extends over 15 amino acids. In DNA, the CDR3 is TGTGCCAGCACCCAGGATATGGTAGCTAACTATGGCTACACCTTC. This gives the protein CASTQDMVANYGYTF.

In this sample, this clone turned up a few times. This chain connects TRBV15 to TRBJ2-1; 10 nucleotides line up with TRBD2. The V gene end was trimmed by 1 base and the J gene end by 9 bases; junction bases not matched to a gene: 6. This CDR3 region has 15 residues. Germline V lookup: CDR1 LNHNV, CDR2 YYDKDF (reference sequence). This CDR3 reads CATSRAGTSAIEQFF. As DNA, the CDR3 is TGTGCCACCAGCAGAGCCGGGACTAGCGCAATTGAGCAGTTCTTC.

The V gene is TRBV10-3, the J gene TRBJ2-7, with TRBD2 identical over 9 bases. Germline loops: CDR1 ENHRY, CDR2 SYGVKD. This CDR3 is 16 amino acids long. Trimming took 0 bases from V and 3 from J; bases not matched to a gene: 6. The CDR3 sequence: CAISESPAGGHYEQYF. CDR3 in DNA: TGTGCCATCAGTGAGTCTCCAGCGGGAGGACACTACGAGCAGTACTTC.

This clone was seen only a few times. The rearrangement uses TRBV7-9 and TRBJ2-1; TRBD2 agrees at 7 bases. V gave up 4 bases and J gave up 9 bases; unmatched junction bases: 15. The CDR3 loop spans 16 amino acids. CDR1 is SEHNR, CDR2 FQNEAQ, per germline (reference sequence). CDR3 sequence (DNA): TGTGCCAGCAGCTCTCTGACACTCTCAGGGAGGGGTGAGCAGTTCTTC. It translates to CASSSLTLSGRGEQFF. The full variable domain, with the rest looked up from reference TRBV7-9 and TRBJ2-1, is DTGVSQNPRHKITKRGQNVTFRCDPISEHNRLYWYRQTLGQGPEFLTYFQNEAQLEKSRLLSDRFSAERPKGSFSTLEIQRTEQGDSAMYLCASSSLTLSGRGEQFFGPGTRLTVL.

The V call is TRBV28, the J call TRBJ2-7, with 11 bases identical to TRBD1. The germline V gene encodes CDR1 MDHEN and CDR2 SYDVKM. The CDR3 consists of 14 residues. The trim removed 3 bases at V and 5 bases at J, leaving 3 bases unmatched. The CDR3 spells CASSFPGQGDEQYF. In DNA, the CDR3 is TGTGCCAGCAGTTTTCCGGGACAGGGGGACGAGCAGTACTTC.

This clone has more than one count but fewer than ten. This rearrangement joins TRBV5-6 to TRBJ2-1; 9 bases fit TRBD2. V trimming: 4 bases; J trimming: 7 bases; junction bases outside the gene matches: 21. The V gene's germline CDR1 is SGHDT and CDR2 YYEEEE. The CDR3 totals 19 residues. The CDR3 DNA sequence: TGTGCCAGCAGCAACGGCCAGGGAAGTTGGCTAGCGGGAACAAATGAGCAGTTCTTC. Its translation is CASSNGQGSWLAGTNEQFF.

J is TRBJ2-5 and V is TRBV10-3; D is possibly TRBD2 (5 bases). CDR3 length: 15 residues. V dropped 3 bases and J dropped 4 bases, with 15 bases sitting between them. From germline, CDR1 is ENHRY and CDR2 SYGVKD. The CDR3 region is CAISDFQPAGETQYF. The CDR3 DNA reads TGTGCCATCAGTGATTTCCAGCCCGCGGGAGAGACCCAGTACTTC.